The 26 T cell receptor beta chains presented below share a single source sample, sequenced in a study of cytomegalovirus exposure and HLA in healthy donors. Researchers ran the PCR with 60 Vbeta and 13 Jbeta primers. Data came from immunoSEQ multiplex PCR; TCRdb stores just in-frame clones and leaves some out. This repertoire comprises under 200,000 clones; its ten largest clones make up under 6.5%. Sequencing used PBMCs. These TCRs come from a man aged 25 to 45 in good health and CMV-seronegative.

The chain couples TRBV15 to TRBJ2-7, with 13 bases that match TRBD2. The CDR3 length is 15 residues. Germline CDR1 reads LNHNV; CDR2 reads YYDKDF (reference sequence). The junction had 7 bases not matched to a gene; V was cut back by 8 bases and J by 3 bases. CDR3 sequence: CATGLAGASGYEQYF. The CDR3 DNA reads as TGTGCCACCGGACTAGCGGGAGCCTCCGGCTACGAGCAGTACTTC.

The chain carries TRBV10-2 and TRBJ1-1; no firm D call. V was shortened by 5 bases and J by 2 bases, with 9 bases between the two germline ends. Germline CDR1 reads WSHSY; CDR2 reads SAAADI. This CDR3 spans 13 amino acids. The CDR3 nucleotides are TGCGCCAGCAGTCTAGTGGGTAACACTGAAGCTTTCTTT. Encoded protein: CASSLVGNTEAFF.

The CDR3: CASSPARSMNTEAFF. The CDR3 nucleotides are TGTGCCAGCAGCCCCGCCAGATCAATGAACACTGAAGCTTTCTTT. The chain recombines TRBV7-2 with TRBJ1-1, with D unclear. The germline V gene has CDR1 SGHTA and CDR2 FQGNSA. This CDR3 comprises 15 residues. The V gene lost 5 bases and the J gene lost 0 bases, with 13 bases spanning the gap. Full variable domain (remainder filled in from reference TRBV7-2 and TRBJ1-1): GAGVSQSPSNKVTEKGKDVELRCDPISGHTALYWYRQSLGQGLEFLIYFQGNSAPDKSGLPSDRFSAERTGGSVSTLTIQRTQQEDSAVYLCASSPARSMNTEAFFGQGTRLTVV.

The genes are TRBV27 and TRBJ2-3, with TRBD2 identical over 12 bases. The J segment lost 0 bases and the V segment lost 3 bases, leaving 7 bases of the junction unmatched. From germline, CDR1 is MNHEY and CDR2 SMNVEV (reference sequence). This CDR3 has 18 amino acids. CDR3 sequence reads: CASSFLGLAGTSTDTQYF. CDR3 bases: TGTGCCAGCAGTTTCCTCGGACTAGCGGGGACTAGCACAGATACGCAGTATTTT.

The gene calls are TRBV29-1 and TRBJ2-7; D is perhaps TRBD1 (6 bases). Germline-derived CDR1 and CDR2 are SQVTM and ANQGSEA. Trimming removed 0 bases at V and 1 base at J, with 16 bases between. This CDR3 contains 16 residues. The CDR3 nucleotides are TGCAGCGTTGAAGAAGGGGACCGACAGGAGTCCTACGAGCAGTACTTC. Its protein is CSVEEGDRQESYEQYF.

The DNA of the CDR3 is TGTGCCAGCAGCAAAGGCGGGAGGAACGCTGGAAACACCATATATTTT. It codes for CASSKGGRNAGNTIYF. The V call is TRBV21-1, the J call TRBJ1-3. TRBV21-1 represents a pseudogene. CDR3 size: 16 residues.

The chain uses TRBV7-7 and TRBJ2-6; 12 nucleotides match TRBD2. Germline assignment: CDR1 SSHAT and CDR2 FNYEAQ (reference sequence). With 4 bases clipped from V and 4 bases from J, the junction kept 14 bases outside the gene matches. The CDR3 is 20 residues long. The CDR3 protein is CASSSWTSGVKGSGANVLTF. The CDR3 DNA is TGTGCCAGCAGCTCTTGGACTAGCGGGGTGAAAGGGTCAGGGGCCAACGTCCTGACTTTC.

The CDR3 DNA is TGTGCCAGCAGCTTAGTGACAAGTAATGAAAAACTGTTTTTT. Its protein is CASSLVTSNEKLFF. The chain links TRBV7-8 to TRBJ1-4; D ambiguous. Germline CDR1 is SGHVS and CDR2 is FQNEAQ. V lost 1 base to trimming and J lost 4 bases, with 7 bases between them. The length of the CDR3 is 14 residues.

This chain uses TRBV5-1 with TRBJ2-5; 9 nucleotides line up with TRBD1. The CDR3 consists of 15 residues. The junction had 10 bases not matched to a gene; V was cut back by 7 bases and J by 3 bases. CDR1 and CDR2 from the germline V gene are SGHRS and YFSETQ. The CDR3 protein is CASDRTGVREETQYF. The CDR3 DNA reads as TGCGCCAGCGACCGGACAGGGGTACGAGAAGAGACCCAGTACTTC.

The chain couples TRBV7-3 to TRBJ1-5, with TRBD1 matching over 7 bases. The CDR3 totals 15 residues. V was clipped by 5 bases and J by 2 bases; unmatched bases: 6. Germline lookup yields CDR1 SGHTA and CDR2 FQGTGA. The CDR3 sequence: CASSLPGQRNQPQHF. CDR3 DNA: TGTGCCAGCAGCCTACCGGGACAGCGCAATCAGCCCCAGCATTTT. The full variable domain, in which reference TRBV7-3 and TRBJ1-5 provide the parts outside the CDR3, is GAGVSQTPSNKVTEKGKYVELRCDPISGHTALYWYRQSLGQGPEFLIYFQGTGAADDSGLPNDRFFAVRPEGSVSTLKIQRTERGDSAVYLCASSLPGQRNQPQHFGDGTRLSIL.

This chain connects TRBV19 to TRBJ1-2; D remains unclear. Germline V gene data show CDR1 as LNHDA and CDR2 as SQIVND (reference sequence). The CDR3 is 14 amino acids. Deletions cut 1 base from V and 3 bases from J, with 9 bases between. The CDR3 loop is CASSIGTTHYGYTF. The CDR3 nucleotides are TGTGCCAGTAGTATAGGAACGACACACTATGGCTACACCTTC.

The CDR3 coding sequence is TGCGCCAGCAGCTCAACAACGGGGTCAAGGGGAAACACCATATATTTT. It is translated as CASSSTTGSRGNTIYF. This rearrangement joins TRBV4-1 to TRBJ1-3; D remains ambiguous. The V end lost 5 bases, the J end lost 4 bases, and 18 bases lay between the germline ends. From germline, CDR1 is MGHRA and CDR2 YSYEKL. The length of the CDR3 is 16 residues.

The chain employs TRBV13 and TRBJ1-2; 8 bases map to TRBD1. Trimming removed 4 bases from V and 3 bases from J; junction bases left unmatched: 13. Germline lookup yields CDR1 PRHDT and CDR2 FYEKMQ (reference sequence). The CDR3 covers 17 residues. CDR3: CASSSGQALALDYGYTF. In DNA form, the CDR3 reads TGTGCCAGCAGCTCGGGACAGGCCCTGGCACTTGACTATGGCTACACCTTC.

This clone ranks as medium-sized in terms of frequency. The V and J genes are TRBV28 and TRBJ1-1; no clear D gene. CDR1 is MDHEN, CDR2 SYDVKM, per germline. V was pared by 10 bases and J by 1 base, with 13 bases between. The CDR3 is 13 residues long. In DNA, the CDR3 is TGTGCCACCCTAAAGCGGGGGAACACTGAAGCTTTCTTT. The encoded protein is CATLKRGNTEAFF.

This chain uses TRBV5-8 with TRBJ1-3; no clear D gene. The CDR3 contains 13 residues. Germline V CDR1 and CDR2: SGHTS, YDEGEE. With 7 bases removed from V and 5 bases from J, the gap between germline ends came to 13 bases. The chain's CDR3 is CASLQDIRNTIYF. CDR3 bases: TGTGCCAGCCTTCAGGATATTCGAAACACCATATATTTT.

The CDR3, as DNA: TGTGCCAGCAGTAGGGGGACAGGGGGAGAGACCCAGTACTTC. As protein: CASSRGTGGETQYF. The rearrangement joins TRBV27 to TRBJ2-5; the match to TRBD1 covers 11 bases. J gave up 4 bases and V 5 bases, and 3 bases lay outside the gene matches. From germline, CDR1 is MNHEY and CDR2 SMNVEV (reference sequence). This CDR3 spans 14 amino acids.

The chain links TRBV6-5 to TRBJ2-2; maybe TRBD1 (6 bases). In germline, CDR1 is MNHEY, CDR2 SVGAGI. The CDR3 has 15 residues. Deletions cut 0 bases from V and 6 bases from J, with 11 bases between. The CDR3 DNA sequence: TGTGCCAGCAGTTACTCGAGGGCAGGGGCCGGGGAGCTGTTTTTT. Its translation is CASSYSRAGAGELFF.

This chain uses TRBV11-2 with TRBJ1-1; 7 bases agree with TRBD1. Germline CDR1 and CDR2: SGHAT and FQNNGV. The CDR3 covers 14 residues. J gave up 1 base and V 3 bases, and 2 bases lay outside the gene matches. DNA of the CDR3: TGTGCCAGCAGCTTGCAGGGGGGGAACACTGAAGCTTTCTTT. The encoded protein is CASSLQGGNTEAFF. Based on the CDR3 plus reference TRBV11-2 and TRBJ1-1, the full variable domain is EAGVAQSPRYKIIEKRQSVAFWCNPISGHATLYWYQQILGQGPKLLIQFQNNGVVDDSQLPKDRFSAERLKGVDSTLKIQPAKLEDSAVYLCASSLQGGNTEAFFGQGTRLTVV.

The J gene is TRBJ1-1, the V gene TRBV28, with 7 bases identical to TRBD1. From germline, CDR1 is MDHEN and CDR2 SYDVKM. V dropped 5 bases and J dropped 6; count of bases not matched to a gene: 9. This CDR3 has 14 amino acids. CDR3 DNA: TGTGCCAGCAGTACACCACAGGGGATGGCTGAAGCTTTCTTT. Translating gives CASSTPQGMAEAFF. Drawing the rest from reference TRBV28 and TRBJ1-1, the complete variable domain is DVKVTQSSRYLVKRTGEKVFLECVQDMDHENMFWYRQDPGLGLRLIYFSYDVKMKEKGDIPEGYSVSREKKERFSLILESASTNQTSMYLCASSTPQGMAEAFFGQGTRLTVV.

This chain's CDR3 is CASSFLGTNSHSPLHF. For the CDR3, the DNA is TGTGCCAGCAGCTTCCTTGGGACAAACTCCCATTCACCCCTCCACTTT. The chain couples TRBV7-8 to TRBJ1-6; a possible D gene is TRBD1 (6 bases). The germline V and J ends were trimmed by 3 bases and 8 bases, with 17 bases remaining between them. Germline assignment: CDR1 SGHVS and CDR2 FQNEAQ. This CDR3 comprises 16 residues.

This chain links TRBV27 with TRBJ2-2; 11 positions agree with TRBD2. CDR1 is MNHEY and CDR2 is SMNVEV in the germline V gene (reference sequence). Germline trimming cut 4 bases from V and 9 bases from J; bases unmatched to any gene: 7. This CDR3 spans 15 amino acids. The CDR3 spells CASSSLAGGPRELFF. The CDR3 nucleotides read TGTGCCAGCAGTTCCTTAGCGGGAGGGCCGAGGGAGCTGTTTTTT.

V and J are TRBV5-1 and TRBJ2-1; tentative D call: TRBD1 (6 bases). Germline values: CDR1 SGHRS, CDR2 YFSETQ. This CDR3 has 15 amino acids. V gave up 3 bases and J gave up 7 bases, with 17 bases separating them. The CDR3 sequence is CASSYGQSKGNEQFF. The CDR3 DNA follows: TGCGCCAGCAGCTACGGACAGAGCAAGGGAAATGAGCAGTTCTTC.

The chain carries TRBV5-1 and TRBJ2-5, with D possibly being TRBD2 (6 bases). V gave up 4 bases and J gave up 2 bases, with 12 bases separating them. The CDR3 contains 14 residues. Germline values: CDR1 SGHRS, CDR2 YFSETQ. In DNA, the CDR3 is TGCGCCAGCAGCATCGGGACTCAACAAGAGACCCAGTACTTC. Translating gives CASSIGTQQETQYF.

This chain links TRBV6-4 with TRBJ2-3, with TRBD2 matching over 13 bases. Germline trimming cut 3 bases from V and 5 bases from J; bases unmatched to any gene: 2. CDR1 is MRHNA and CDR2 is SNTAGT in the germline V gene. This CDR3 has 15 residues. CDR3 residues: CASSEGTSGEDTQYF. CDR3 nucleotide sequence: TGTGCCAGCAGTGAGGGGACTAGCGGGGAAGATACGCAGTATTTT.

The chain carries TRBV11-3 and TRBJ2-6, with a tentative D call TRBD1 (6 bases). CDR3 length: 15 amino acids. CDR1 SGHNT and CDR2 YENEEA come from the germline V gene. V lost 4 bases, J lost 2 bases, and 9 bases lay in between. The CDR3 region is CASSSYRAGANVLTF. The CDR3 nucleotides are TGTGCCAGCAGCTCCTACAGGGCTGGGGCCAACGTCCTGACTTTC.

This sequence joins TRBV2 and TRBJ2-3, with D possibly TRBD1 on 7 matching bases. This CDR3 is built from 16 residues. Germline assignment: CDR1 SNHLY and CDR2 FYNNEI. Trimming pared 6 bases from V and 6 bases from J, leaving 22 bases between. CDR3 DNA: TGTGCCAGCAGAGCTAGCGCGAACGCACAGGGGGATACGCAGTATTTT. Protein sequence: CASRASANAQGDTQYF.